The 25 T cell receptor beta chains below were found in one sample sequenced in a study of blood T cell repertoires in COVID-19. The protocol was immunoSEQ multiplex PCR, while the TCRdb copy is restricted to in-frame clones and leaves out a portion. The table lists about 120,000 clones, 85% to 90% of them singletons. The specimen sequenced was peripheral blood. Receptors originate from a man aged 70-80 years with active or convalescent COVID-19.

The V and J genes are TRBV6-5 and TRBJ2-1, with 7 bases identical to TRBD2. V lost 5 bases and J lost 7; bases outside the gene matches: 5. Germline lookup yields CDR1 MNHEY and CDR2 SVGAGI. This CDR3 has 13 residues. The DNA for the CDR3 is TGTGCCAGCAGTCCACCGGGACTAAATGAGCAGTTCTTC. This gives the protein CASSPPGLNEQFF.

The V gene is TRBV27, the J gene TRBJ1-6; maybe TRBD1 (6 bases). CDR1 is MNHEY, CDR2 SMNVEV, per germline (reference sequence). Trimming took off 6 bases at V and 0 bases at J, with 12 bases between the two ends. CDR3 size: 16 residues. DNA for the CDR3: TGTGCCAGCAGGGACAGTGCGGACTCCTATAATTCACCCCTCCACTTT. Translating it yields CASRDSADSYNSPLHF.

The chain recombines TRBV2 with TRBJ1-3, with D tentatively TRBD1 (6 bases). Germline-derived CDR1 and CDR2 are SNHLY and FYNNEI. This CDR3 has 14 residues. Trimming shortened V by 0 bases and J by 8 bases, and 11 bases separated the two germline ends. The CDR3 here is CASSEAPQGYTIYF. The DNA of the CDR3 is TGTGCCAGCAGTGAAGCACCACAGGGTTACACCATATATTTT.

This clone was counted once. V gene TRBV6-6 combines with J gene TRBJ1-4, with TRBD1 matching over 7 bases. The CDR3 runs 14 residues. The germline V gene has CDR1 MNHNY and CDR2 SVGAGI (reference sequence). Germline trimming cut 6 bases from V and 6 bases from J; bases unmatched to any gene: 7. CDR3 bases: TGTGCCAGCAGCCGGGGACAGTTGGATGAAAAACTGTTTTTT. It translates to CASSRGQLDEKLFF.

V usage is TRBV28 and J usage is TRBJ1-2; 7 nucleotides match TRBD1. CDR1 and CDR2 (germline): MDHEN, SYDVKM. The CDR3 consists of 11 residues. CDR3 DNA sequence: TGTCTAGCAGGGGGGAACTATGGCTACACCTTC. Translated, it gives CLAGGNYGYTF.

This chain joins TRBV19 and TRBJ1-1; weak D call: TRBD1 (6 bases). The CDR3 sequence is 19 residues long. CDR1 is LNHDA, CDR2 SQIVND, per germline (reference sequence). Trimming pared 3 bases from V and 0 bases from J, leaving 23 bases between. The CDR3 loop reads CASSILIQDSPGMNTEAFF. CDR3 DNA sequence: TGTGCCAGTAGTATCTTGATTCAGGACAGCCCGGGGATGAACACTGAAGCTTTCTTT. The full variable domain, its missing parts supplied by reference TRBV19 and TRBJ1-1, is DGGITQSPKYLFRKEGQNVTLSCEQNLNHDAMYWYRQDPGQGLRLIYYSQIVNDFQKGDIAEGYSVSREKKESFPLTVTSAQKNPTAFYLCASSILIQDSPGMNTEAFFGQGTRLTVV.

The chain uses TRBV21-1 and TRBJ1-1; TRBD1 is taken as the D call from the table, unchecked against the DNA. TRBV21-1 is tagged as a pseudogene. There are 22 residues in the CDR3. The CDR3 reads CASSKMKPRATLAAGVNTEAFF. CDR3 bases: TGTGCCAGCAGCAAAATGAAACCCAGGGCCACCTTAGCCGCTGGGGTAAACACTGAAGCTTTCTTT.

This rearrangement joins TRBV10-3 to TRBJ2-1; D remains unclear. Deletions cut 1 base from V and 7 bases from J, with 5 bases between. The CDR3 runs to 12 residues. CDR1 ENHRY and CDR2 SYGVKD come from the germline V gene. The CDR3: CAISEFSNEQFF. The DNA of the CDR3 is TGTGCCATCAGTGAGTTCAGTAATGAGCAGTTCTTC.

V gene TRBV10-3 combines with J gene TRBJ1-5; TRBD1 matches at 12 bases. The CDR3 is 15 amino acids. Germline V CDR1 and CDR2: ENHRY, SYGVKD. J lost 5 bases, V lost 6 bases, and 5 bases had no gene match. The CDR3 protein is CAIRPGQGADQPQHF. In DNA, the CDR3 is TGTGCCATCAGGCCGGGACAGGGGGCGGATCAGCCCCAGCATTTT.

The rearrangement uses TRBV11-1 and TRBJ2-3; TRBD2 might be the D (6 bases). The ends were cut back, 4 bases at V and 0 bases at J, with 11 bases in the middle. This CDR3 contains 15 residues. The germline gives CDR1 SGHAT, CDR2 FQDESV (reference sequence). CDR3 protein: CASSSLGTSTDTQYF. Written as DNA, the CDR3 is TGTGCCAGCAGCTCTCTCGGGACTAGCACAGATACGCAGTATTTT.

The gene calls are TRBV11-2 and TRBJ2-1; 7 nucleotides match TRBD2. After removal of 1 base from V and 6 bases from J, the junction contained 6 bases not matched to a gene. Germline loops: CDR1 SGHAT, CDR2 FQNNGV. The CDR3 is 15 amino acids. The CDR3 nucleotides read TGTGCCAGCAGCTTAGTTCCGGGAGGCCCCAATGAGCAGTTCTTC. Its translation: CASSLVPGGPNEQFF.

This clone showed up just a few times. The CDR3 spells CASSYSYWGANGYTF. The CDR3 DNA is TGTGCCAGCAGTTACTCCTATTGGGGCGCGAATGGCTACACCTTC. The J gene is TRBJ1-2, the V gene TRBV6-5; a possible D gene is TRBD1 (5 bases). Germline V gene lookup returns CDR1 MNHEY and CDR2 SVGAGI. Trimming stripped 0 bases from V and 6 bases from J, with 14 bases between. The CDR3 consists of 15 residues.

The chain recombines TRBV10-3 with TRBJ2-7; 11 bases match TRBD2. J lost 1 base, V lost 0 bases, and 5 bases had no gene match. This CDR3 has 17 residues. CDR1 ENHRY and CDR2 SYGVKD come from the germline V gene. The CDR3 DNA sequence: TGTGCCATCAGTGAGTCACTAGCGGGAGAAAATTCCTACGAGCAGTACTTC. This encodes CAISESLAGENSYEQYF.

This sequence joins TRBV5-4 and TRBJ2-3; D may be TRBD2 (6 bases). The CDR3 is made up of 13 amino acids. Looked up from germline, CDR1 is SGHNT and CDR2 is YYREEE (reference sequence). V was clipped by 2 bases and J by 5 bases, with 9 bases between them. This chain's CDR3 is CASSLVGGDTQYF. The CDR3 DNA sequence: TGTGCCAGCAGCTTAGTCGGGGGAGATACGCAGTATTTT.

This chain links TRBV28 with TRBJ2-5, with TRBD2 matching 10 bases. CDR3 size: 15 residues. V lost 3 bases, J lost 4 bases, and 5 bases stayed unmatched. Germline CDR1 MDHEN, CDR2 SYDVKM. The CDR3 DNA reads as TGTGCCAGCAGTTTGCTAGCGGGAGTGGGAGAGACCCAGTACTTC. It translates to CASSLLAGVGETQYF.

The CDR3 here is CASSLVVGGEAFF. CDR3 nucleotide sequence: TGTGCCAGCAGCTTGGTGGTTGGGGGCGAAGCTTTCTTT. The chain has TRBV5-8 and TRBJ1-1, with D tentatively TRBD1 (6 bases). The CDR3 sequence is 13 residues long. Germline values: CDR1 SGHTS, CDR2 YDEGEE. V was shortened by 0 bases and J by 8 bases, with 11 bases between the two germline ends.

The chain couples TRBV6-5 to TRBJ1-6; TRBD1 might be the D (6 bases). The V gene's germline CDR1 is MNHEY and CDR2 SVGAGI. CDR3 length: 14 residues. Trimming removed 5 bases from V and 1 base from J, with 6 bases in between. The CDR3 reads CASSQGSYNSPLHF. The CDR3 DNA sequence: TGTGCCAGCAGTCAGGGGTCCTATAATTCACCCCTCCACTTT.

This clone occurred a few times. The chain has TRBV28 and TRBJ1-5, with a weak D call TRBD1 (6 bases). The CDR3 sequence is 16 residues long. The ends were cut back, 5 bases at V and 0 bases at J, with 14 bases in the middle. Germline V gene sequence: CDR1 MDHEN, CDR2 SYDVKM. The CDR3 DNA follows: TGTGCCAGCAGTGCACCGGGACACTTTAGCAATCAGCCCCAGCATTTT. Protein: CASSAPGHFSNQPQHF.

The rearrangement joins TRBV28 to TRBJ1-3, with D maybe TRBD1 (6 bases). Looked up from germline, CDR1 is MDHEN and CDR2 is SYDVKM. There are 16 residues in the CDR3. The germline V and J ends were trimmed by 3 bases and 0 bases, with 12 bases remaining between them. CDR3 region: CASSLYTGSSGNTIYF. The CDR3 DNA reads as TGTGCCAGCAGTTTGTATACAGGGAGCTCTGGAAACACCATATATTTT.

The rearrangement uses TRBV19 and TRBJ1-3; D is unresolved. V dropped 7 bases and J dropped 3 bases, with 10 bases sitting between them. The CDR3 is 13 residues long. Germline values: CDR1 LNHDA, CDR2 SQIVND (reference sequence). The CDR3 nucleotides read TGTGCCAGTAAAGGAGGCGTTGGAAACACCATATATTTT. Translating it yields CASKGGVGNTIYF.

This chain connects TRBV6-4 to TRBJ2-7; maybe TRBD1 (6 bases). V was clipped by 9 bases and J by 4 bases, with 16 bases between them. The V gene's germline CDR1 is MRHNA and CDR2 SNTAGT. The CDR3 extends over 13 amino acids. CDR3 sequence reads: CASYRDIFYEQYF. In DNA form, the CDR3 reads TGTGCCAGTTACCGGGACATTTTTTACGAGCAGTACTTC.

The rearrangement uses TRBV7-9 and TRBJ1-6; 10 positions agree with TRBD1. From germline, CDR1 is SEHNR and CDR2 FQNEAQ (reference sequence). The J segment lost 5 bases and the V segment lost 3 bases, leaving 1 base of the junction unmatched. This CDR3 has 15 residues. The CDR3 DNA sequence: TGTGCCAGCAGCTTGGGACAGGGGAATAATTCACCCCTCCACTTT. Amino acid sequence: CASSLGQGNNSPLHF.

This sequence joins TRBV5-5 and TRBJ2-7; TRBD1 matches at 8 bases. The V gene end was trimmed by 3 bases and the J gene end by 3 bases; junction bases not matched to a gene: 8. The CDR3 extends over 15 amino acids. Looked up from germline, CDR1 is SGHKS and CDR2 is YYEKEE (reference sequence). This CDR3 is CASSWTGITDYEQYF. The CDR3 nucleotides are TGTGCCAGCAGCTGGACAGGGATCACAGACTACGAGCAGTACTTC.

V and J are TRBV6-5 and TRBJ1-1; D possibly corresponds to TRBD1 (5 bases). The V gene lost 7 bases and the J gene lost 5 bases, with 20 bases spanning the gap. This CDR3 comprises 15 residues. Germline V gene sequence: CDR1 MNHEY, CDR2 SVGAGI. This CDR3 reads CASTSWEGRNTEAFF. The CDR3 nucleotides read TGTGCCAGCACCTCCTGGGAGGGACGGAATACTGAAGCTTTCTTT.

J is TRBJ1-1 and V is TRBV29-1; D is possibly TRBD1 (5 bases). V gave up 4 bases and J gave up 0 bases, with 6 bases separating them. This CDR3 comprises 12 residues. CDR1 and CDR2 from the germline V gene are SQVTM and ANQGSEA. The CDR3 loop reads CSVGGMNTEAFF. In DNA, the CDR3 is TGCAGCGTTGGGGGCATGAACACTGAAGCTTTCTTT.